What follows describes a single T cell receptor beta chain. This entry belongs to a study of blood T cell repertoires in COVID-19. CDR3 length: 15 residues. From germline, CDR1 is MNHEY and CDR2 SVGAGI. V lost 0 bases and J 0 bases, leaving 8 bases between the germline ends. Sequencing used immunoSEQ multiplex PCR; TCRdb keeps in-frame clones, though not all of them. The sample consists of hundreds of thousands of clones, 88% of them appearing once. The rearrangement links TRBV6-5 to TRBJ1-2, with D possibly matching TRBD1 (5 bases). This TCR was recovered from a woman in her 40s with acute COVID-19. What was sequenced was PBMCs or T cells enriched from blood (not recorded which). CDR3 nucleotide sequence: TGTGCCAGCAGTTACTCGTGGGGCACTAACTATGGCTACACCTTC. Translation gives CASSYSWGTNYGYTF.